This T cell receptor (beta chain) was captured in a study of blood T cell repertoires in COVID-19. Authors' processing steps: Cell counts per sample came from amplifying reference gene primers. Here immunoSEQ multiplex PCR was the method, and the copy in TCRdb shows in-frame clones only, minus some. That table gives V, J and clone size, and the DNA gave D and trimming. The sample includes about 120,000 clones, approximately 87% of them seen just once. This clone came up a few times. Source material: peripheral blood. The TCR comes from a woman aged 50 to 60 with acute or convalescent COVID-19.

CDR3 bases: TGTGCCAGCAGGGTTTGGGGCGGCACTGAAGCTTTCTTT. Protein product: CASRVWGGTEAFF. This chain connects TRBV5-4 to TRBJ1-1; possible D gene TRBD1, 5 bases. CDR1 is SGHNT and CDR2 is YYREEE in the germline V gene (reference sequence). Trimming pared 5 bases from V and 4 bases from J, leaving 12 bases between. The CDR3 has 13 residues.